A selection of T cell receptor beta chains follows, all from one sample in a study of T cells in Graves' hyperthyroidism and ophthalmopathy. Via MiXCR, TCRdb re-called the multiplex PCR reads, giving one row per CDR3 protein. The table lists hundreds of thousands of distinct CDR3 sequences, less than 25% of them singletons. The material sequenced was blood. The source of these receptors is a man aged 25-40 years with Graves' ophthalmopathy. Both conserved end residues are part of each CDR3. D genes are given only for firm matches. Rows may omit the clone size; those that give it use once, few, many or a size class.

TRBV3-1	TRBD2	many	TRBJ2-7	CASSQVMPGGSYPAYEQYF	TGTGCCAGCAGCCAAGTTATGCCAGGCGGGAGCTACCCCGCCTACGAGCAGTACTTC
TRBV7-9	-	few	TRBJ2-5	CASSLGHAETQYF	TGTGCCAGCAGCTTAGGTCACGCGGAGACCCAGTACTTC
TRBV11-2	TRBD2	many	TRBJ2-1	CASSLGMASGYNEQFF	TGTGCCAGCAGCTTGGGGATGGCTAGCGGCTACAATGAGCAGTTCTTC
TRBV28	-	few	TRBJ1-6	CASSGGDLYSPLHF	TGTGCCAGCAGTGGCGGGGATTTGTATTCACCCCTCCACTTT
TRBV19	-	many	TRBJ1-1	CASSIVGMATEAFF	TGTGCCAGTAGTATAGTAGGCATGGCCACTGAAGCTTTCTTT
TRBV28	TRBD2	many	TRBJ2-7	CASSSLLSEREKRNYEQYF	TGTGCCAGCAGTTCCCTTTTATCAGAGCGGGAGAAGAGGAACTACGAGCAGTACTTC
TRBV6-2/TRBV6-3	-	-	TRBJ2-5	CATLAEHQETQYF	TGTGCCACCTTAGCGGAGCACCAAGAGACCCAGTACTTC
TRBV28	TRBD2	many	TRBJ2-7	CASSPVPGLAGGQQYF	TGTGCCAGCAGTCCCGTCCCGGGACTAGCGGGAGGGCAGCAGTACTTC
TRBV6-1	-	few	TRBJ2-2	CASEGGRGTGELFF	TGTGCCAGTGAAGGGGGAAGGGGCACCGGGGAGCTGTTTTTT
TRBV27	-	-	TRBJ1-2	CASSPSGPYGYTF	TGTGCCAGCAGTCCCTCAGGACCCTATGGCTACACCTTC
TRBV20-1	TRBD2	few	TRBJ2-1	CSARSSAGLYNEQFF	TGCAGTGCTCGATCTTCAGCGGGATTATACAATGAGCAGTTCTTC
TRBV4-2	-	-	TRBJ1-6	CASSQGKAVGGSPLHF	TGTGCCAGCAGCCAAGGGAAGGCCGTCGGGGGGTCACCCCTCCACTTT
TRBV5-1	-	few	TRBJ2-3	CASSLEALSTDTQYF	TGCGCCAGCAGCTTGGAAGCGTTGAGCACAGATACGCAGTATTTT
TRBV3-1	-	many	TRBJ1-6	CASNGHELGPLHF	TGTGCCAGCAACGGACACGAGCTTGGACCCCTCCACTTT
TRBV25-1	-	-	TRBJ2-5	CASSESLAQYF	TGTGCCAGCAGTGAGTCCCTGGCCCAGTACTTC
TRBV19	-	-	TRBJ1-3	CASSIGGSGNTIYF	TGTGCCAGTAGTATCGGCGGTTCTGGAAACACCATATATTTT
TRBV6-6	-	-	TRBJ2-2	CASSYSPLLSGELFF	TGTGCCAGCAGTTACTCGCCTTTGTTGTCCGGGGAGCTGTTTTTT
TRBV2	TRBD2	many	TRBJ2-1	CASRAASGTYNEQFF	TGTGCCAGCAGGGCGGCTAGCGGGACCTACAATGAGCAGTTCTTC
TRBV27	-	many	TRBJ2-7	CASKGTPSYEQYF	TGTGCCAGCAAAGGGACACCATCCTACGAGCAGTACTTC
TRBV28	-	-	TRBJ2-2	CASSLSGGKIGELFF	TGTGCCAGCAGTTTGTCTGGGGGCAAGATCGGGGAGCTGTTTTTT
TRBV6-5	-	few	TRBJ1-6	CASSYSKGQINNSPLHF	TGTGCCAGCAGTTACTCGAAAGGACAGATAAATAATTCACCCCTCCACTTT
TRBV3-1	-	many	TRBJ2-7	CASSQGRGEQYF	TGTGCCAGCAGCCAAGGCAGGGGCGAGCAGTACTTC
TRBV20-1	TRBD2	many	TRBJ2-3	CSARVIGLADEDTQYF	TGCAGTGCTCGTGTAATAGGACTAGCGGACGAAGATACGCAGTATTTT
TRBV27	TRBD1	many	TRBJ1-2	CASSETGSGYGYTF	TGTGCCAGCAGCGAGACAGGGAGCGGCTATGGCTACACCTTC
TRBV5-1	-	-	TRBJ1-5	CASSVNSDQPQHF	TGCGCCAGCAGCGTCAACTCGGATCAGCCCCAGCATTTT
TRBV20-1	TRBD1	many	TRBJ1-5	CSASDRGPYQPQHF	TGCAGTGCTAGTGACAGGGGTCCTTATCAGCCCCAGCATTTT
TRBV12-3/TRBV12-4	-	many	TRBJ1-3	CASRMAGSGNTIYF	TGTGCCAGCAGGATGGCCGGTTCTGGAAACACCATATATTTT
TRBV5-1	-	few	TRBJ1-5	CASSSGSGQNQPQHF	TGCGCCAGCAGCTCGGGATCGGGGCAGAATCAGCCCCAGCATTTT
TRBV28	-	few	TRBJ2-1	CASSSMESRPNQQFF	TGTGCCAGCAGTTCGATGGAAAGTCGACCCAATCAGCAGTTCTTC
TRBV7-9	-	many	TRBJ2-7	CASSLRGARVYEQYF	TGTGCCAGCAGCTTACGGGGGGCGAGGGTCTACGAGCAGTACTTC
TRBV28	-	few	TRBJ2-5	CASSFEGQETQYF	TGTGCCAGCAGTTTTGAGGGGCAAGAGACCCAGTACTTC
TRBV27	-	-	TRBJ2-5	CASTQVETQYF	TGTGCCAGCACCCAGGTGGAGACCCAGTACTTC
TRBV12-3/TRBV12-4	-	many	TRBJ1-2	CASSGTGVAYGYTF	TGTGCCAGCAGCGGGACCGGGGTGGCCTATGGCTACACCTTC
TRBV6-1	-	many	TRBJ2-5	CASSSAGRGETQYF	TGTGCCAGCAGTTCCGCCGGCAGGGGTGAGACCCAGTACTTC
TRBV2	-	few	TRBJ1-4	CASSEIDVAVANEKLFF	TGTGCCAGCAGTGAAATTGATGTCGCAGTGGCTAATGAAAAACTGTTTTTT
TRBV6-1	TRBD1	few	TRBJ1-1	CASAPSSGQVNTEAFF	TGTGCCAGCGCCCCCTCGTCGGGACAGGTGAACACTGAAGCTTTCTTT
TRBV12-3/TRBV12-4	-	few	TRBJ2-3	CASSLSRIADTQYF	TGTGCCAGCAGTTTATCGAGGATTGCAGATACGCAGTATTTT
TRBV28	-	many	TRBJ2-7	CASSLRPESSYEQYF	TGTGCCAGCAGTTTAAGGCCAGAAAGCTCCTACGAGCAGTACTTC
TRBV12-3/TRBV12-4	-	-	TRBJ2-7	CASRPGTSNEQYF	TGTGCCAGCAGACCCGGGACATCCAACGAGCAGTACTTC
TRBV28	-	many	TRBJ1-5	CASSVWTAIGQPQHF	TGTGCCAGCAGTGTATGGACAGCCATAGGTCAGCCCCAGCATTTT
TRBV5-1	-	-	TRBJ2-2	CASSLANEGRNIKVTGELFF	TGCGCCAGCAGCTTGGCCAACGAGGGCAGGAACATTAAAGTAACCGGGGAGCTGTTTTTT
TRBV12-3/TRBV12-4	TRBD2	few	TRBJ2-7	CASRGNLQGGEQYF	TGTGCCAGCAGGGGAAACCTGCAGGGAGGGGAGCAGTACTTC
TRBV19	-	-	TRBJ1-5	CASSFQEGNQPQHF	TGTGCCAGTAGTTTCCAGGAAGGAAATCAGCCCCAGCATTTT
TRBV7-2	TRBD2	-	TRBJ2-1	CASSFSQLAGESRQFF	TGTGCCAGCAGCTTCTCCCAACTAGCGGGAGAGAGTCGGCAGTTCTTC
TRBV2	-	few	TRBJ1-1	CASTSNTQGTEAFF	TGTGCCAGCACATCGAACACGCAGGGAACTGAAGCTTTCTTT
TRBV6-1	-	-	TRBJ2-5	CASSWIGAVGETQYF	TGTGCCAGCAGTTGGATAGGGGCGGTTGGAGAGACCCAGTACTTC
TRBV11-2	-	many	TRBJ1-2	CASSPDRAQKGYGYTF	TGTGCCAGCAGCCCCGACCGGGCTCAGAAAGGCTATGGCTACACCTTC
TRBV20-1	-	few	TRBJ1-5	CSASRGAGNQPQHF	TGCAGTGCTAGTAGGGGCGCAGGGAATCAGCCCCAGCATTTT
TRBV3-1	-	many	TRBJ1-1	CASSQQGRTEAFF	TGTGCCAGCAGCCAACAGGGGAGGACTGAAGCTTTCTTT
TRBV5-1	-	-	TRBJ1-2	CASSLLGAPSPDGYTF	TGCGCCAGCAGCTTGCTGGGGGCCCCTAGCCCTGATGGCTACACCTTC
TRBV7-6	-	many	TRBJ2-1	CARWETSSYNEQFF	TGTGCCCGGTGGGAGACCAGCTCCTACAATGAGCAGTTCTTC
TRBV6-1	TRBD2	few	TRBJ2-1	CASSVRTSGDYNEQFF	TGTGCCAGCAGTGTACGGACTAGCGGGGACTACAATGAGCAGTTCTTC
TRBV3-1	-	many	TRBJ2-7	CASSQWDYEQYF	TGTGCCAGCAGCCAATGGGACTACGAGCAGTACTTC
TRBV9	-	-	TRBJ2-1	CASSVATNEQFF	TGTGCCAGCAGCGTAGCTACCAATGAGCAGTTCTTC
TRBV6-2/TRBV6-3	-	-	TRBJ2-7	CASSYWGETETYEQYF	TGTGCCAGCAGTTACTGGGGCGAGACAGAGACCTACGAGCAGTACTTC